This T cell receptor beta chain was retrieved from a study of vaccination and CD4 T cells after COVID-19. Overall study context: Two mRNA vaccine doses were given, either BNT162b2 or mRNA-1273. Researchers treated control cultures with a CEFX pool, an HIV-1 Nef pool, or no peptide.

This CDR3 is built from 15 residues. Germline CDR1 reads DFQATT; CDR2 reads SNEGSKA (reference sequence). Sequencing of DNA taken from cultured CD4+ T cells relied on the Oncomine TCR Beta short-read assay. TCRdb reprocessed the PCR reads via MiXCR and lists one record per CDR3 protein. This table holds 10,000 or so distinct CDR3 sequences, around 30% found once. Concerning this clonotype: What it binds is unknown. A much larger clone differs from this one at a single base, so this may be a read error.

The sample's treatment: roughly 11-day PBMC culture with coronavirus spike peptide pools or control peptides (ViraFEST assay). The sequencing used CD4+ T cells from blood, cultured in vitro, collected after SARS-CoV-2 vaccination. The TCR sequence derives from a human donor who had recovered from COVID-19. The rearrangement links TRBV20-1 to TRBJ2-7; TRBD1 matches 7 bases. The CDR3 loop reads CSARGDRLYSYERYF. CDR3 DNA sequence: TGCAGTGCTAGGGGGGACAGACTCTACTCCTACGAGCGGTACTTC.